Many counts were recorded for the clone carrying this TCR beta chain. From RNA transcripts, TCR beta CDR3 regions were amplified. Carried out on the TCR CDR3, a first-round RT-PCR used the HTBI primer set. Via MiXCR, TCRdb re-called the multiplex PCR reads, giving one row per CDR3 protein. Of a few hundred thousand distinct CDR3 sequences listed, around 21% are singletons. The CDR3 runs 13 residues. V lost 3 bases, J lost 1 base, and 6 bases lay in between. The germline V gene has CDR1 LNHNV and CDR2 YYDKDF (reference sequence). This sample is part of a study of T cells in Graves' hyperthyroidism and ophthalmopathy.

The clonotype originates from a man aged 18-30 years with Graves' hyperthyroidism. Sample: blood. This chain joins TRBV15 and TRBJ2-5; unclear D gene. The CDR3 protein is CATSSGIQETQYF. CDR3 coding DNA: TGTGCCACCAGCAGTGGGATCCAAGAGACCCAGTACTTC.